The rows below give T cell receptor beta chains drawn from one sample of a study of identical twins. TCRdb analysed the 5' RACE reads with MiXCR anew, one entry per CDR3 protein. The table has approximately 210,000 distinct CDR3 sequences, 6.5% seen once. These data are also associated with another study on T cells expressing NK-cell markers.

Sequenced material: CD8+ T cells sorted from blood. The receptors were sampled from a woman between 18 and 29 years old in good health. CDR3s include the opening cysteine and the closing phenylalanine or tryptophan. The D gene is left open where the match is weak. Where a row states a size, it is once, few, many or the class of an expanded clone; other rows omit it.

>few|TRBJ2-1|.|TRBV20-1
TGCAGTGCTAGGGACAGTCTAGCGGAGGTCTACAATGAGCAGTTCTTC
CSARDSLAEVYNEQFF
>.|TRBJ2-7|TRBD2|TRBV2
TGTGCCTGTTTCGGGGGGACCTACGAGCAGTACTTC
CACFGGTYEQYF
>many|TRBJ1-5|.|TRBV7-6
TGTGCCAGCAGCTTAGTAGGTTGGTCCGGAGGGGACAATCAGCCCCAGCATTTT
CASSLVGWSGGDNQPQHF
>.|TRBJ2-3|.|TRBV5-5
TGTGCCAGCAGCTTGGATCACCTGAGATCTAGCACAGATACGCAGTATTTT
CASSLDHLRSSTDTQYF
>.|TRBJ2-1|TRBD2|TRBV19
TGTGCCAGTAGTATGGTCGGACTAGCGGGTGAGCAGTTCTTC
CASSMVGLAGEQFF
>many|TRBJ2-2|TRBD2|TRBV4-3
TGCGCCAGCAGCCAAGGAGTTTGGACTAGCGGGTCTCCGCACACCGGGGAGCTGTTTTTT
CASSQGVWTSGSPHTGELFF
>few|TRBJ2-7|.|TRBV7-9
TGTGCCAGCAGCAACCACAGGGAAACCTACGCGCAGTACTTC
CASSNHRETYAQYF
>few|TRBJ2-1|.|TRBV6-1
TGTGCCAGCAGTACCCGTCGAGGCCTAAGCTCCTACAATGAGCAGTTCTTC
CASSTRRGLSSYNEQFF
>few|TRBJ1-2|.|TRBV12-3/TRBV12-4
TGTGCCAGCAGTTTTACAGTCCTACGAGATGGCTACACCTTC
CASSFTVLRDGYTF
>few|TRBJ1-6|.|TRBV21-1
TGTGCCAGCAGCGCCACCCGAAGGCGGCAGGGGGCTCGTTTAGGTTCACCCCTCCACTTT
CASSATRRRQGARLGSPLHF
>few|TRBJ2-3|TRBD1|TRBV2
TGTGCCAGCAGTGTCGGGACAGGGGGGAGCACAGATACGCAGTATTTT
CASSVGTGGSTDTQYF
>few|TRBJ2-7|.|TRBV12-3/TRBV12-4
TGTGCCAGCAGTTTAATGGGCGCGGCGGAGCAGTACTTC
CASSLMGAAEQYF
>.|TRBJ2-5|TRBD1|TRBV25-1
TGTGCCAGCAGTGATGCAGGGGGAGAGACCCAGTACTTC
CASSDAGGETQYF
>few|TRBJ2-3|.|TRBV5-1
TGCGCCAGCAGCTTGGGCGGGGTCATCACAGATACGCAGTATTTT
CASSLGGVITDTQYF
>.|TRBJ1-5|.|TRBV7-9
TGTGCCAGCAGCGACGGGACTATTCTTAGCAATCAGCCCCAGCATTTT
CASSDGTILSNQPQHF
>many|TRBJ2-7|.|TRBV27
TGTGCCAGCAGTCTTAATGAACTGCTTTACGAGCAGTACTTC
CASSLNELLYEQYF
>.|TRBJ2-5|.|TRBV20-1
TGCAGTGCTAGTTTGGGGGGCGGGACCCAAGAGACCCAGTACTTC
CSASLGGGTQETQYF
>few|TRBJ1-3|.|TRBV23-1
TGCGCCAGCAGTCAATCCTGGTTCTCTGGAAACACCATATATTTT
CASSQSWFSGNTIYF
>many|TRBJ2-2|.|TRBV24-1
TGTGCCACCAGTGATTTTGCCGGGGAGCTGTTTTTT
CATSDFAGELFF
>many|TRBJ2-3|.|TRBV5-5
TGTGCCAGCAGCTTAGGGTGGGATACGCAGTATTTT
CASSLGWDTQYF
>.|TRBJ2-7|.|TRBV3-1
TGTGCCAGCAGAGGGGAATATTCTTACGAGCAGTACTTC
CASRGEYSYEQYF
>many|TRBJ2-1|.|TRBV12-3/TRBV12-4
TGTGCCAGCAGTCCAAGCGGGACAGGTAAAGGTTCAGAGCAGTTCTTC
CASSPSGTGKGSEQFF
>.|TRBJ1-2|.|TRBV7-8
TGTGCCAGCAGCCCGAACATCCGGACAGCGGGAACCTTC
CASSPNIRTAGTF
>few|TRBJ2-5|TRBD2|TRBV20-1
TGCAGTGCTAGAAACTTACGGGAGGACGGGGAGAGGGGAAAAAGGGAGACCCAGTACTTC
CSARNLREDGERGKRETQYF
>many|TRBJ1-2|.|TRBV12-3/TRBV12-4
TGTGCCAGCAGTTCGGCGGGCGGCTACACCTTC
CASSSAGGYTF
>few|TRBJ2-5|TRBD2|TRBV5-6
TGTGCCAGCAGCGATATCGGAACTAGCGGGAGCTACCAAGAGACCCAGTACTTC
CASSDIGTSGSYQETQYF
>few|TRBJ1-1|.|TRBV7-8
TGTGCCAGCAGCTCGGGGGGGGTGGTCACTGAAGCTTTCTTT
CASSSGGVVTEAFF
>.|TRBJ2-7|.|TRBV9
TGTGCCAGCAGCGCTAGTTCTTCGGGGCTAGGGATCTACGAGCAGTACTTC
CASSASSSGLGIYEQYF
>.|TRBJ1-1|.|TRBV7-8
TGTGCCAGCAGCCTTTCAATCACTGAAGCTTTCTTT
CASSLSITEAFF
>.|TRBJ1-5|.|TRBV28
TGTGCCAGCAGCCCAGGGACCGGCCTTAGCAATCAGCCCCAGCATTTT
CASSPGTGLSNQPQHF
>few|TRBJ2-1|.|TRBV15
TGTGCCACCAGCAGAGATAAAGGTAGTGAGCAGTTCTTC
CATSRDKGSEQFF
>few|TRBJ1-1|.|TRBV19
TGTGCCAGTAGTCAACTGCACACTGAAGCTTTCTTT
CASSQLHTEAFF
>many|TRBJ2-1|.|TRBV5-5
TGTGCCAGCAGCCCCGGGACATCGTTGCAGTTCTTC
CASSPGTSLQFF
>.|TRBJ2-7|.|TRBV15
TGTGCCACCAGTCACCGGGGTACCTCCTACGAGCAGTACTTC
CATSHRGTSYEQYF
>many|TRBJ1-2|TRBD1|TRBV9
TGTGCCAGCCGGACAGGGTTCTATGGCTACACCTTC
CASRTGFYGYTF
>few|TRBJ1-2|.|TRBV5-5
TGTGCCAGCAGCGGCCTAACGGGGACCCTTAACTATGGCTACACCTTC
CASSGLTGTLNYGYTF
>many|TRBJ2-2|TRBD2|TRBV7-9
TGTGCCAGCAGCTTAGCGGGAGGGCACACCGGGGAGCTGTTTTTT
CASSLAGGHTGELFF
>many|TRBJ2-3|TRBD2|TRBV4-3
TGCGCCAGCAGCCAAATCCTAGCGGGAGTCGGGCCAGATACGCAGTATTTT
CASSQILAGVGPDTQYF
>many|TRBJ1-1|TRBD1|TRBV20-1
TGCAGTGCTGCCGGACAGGGAATCTCTGAAGCTTTCTTT
CSAAGQGISEAFF
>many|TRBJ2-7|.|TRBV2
TGTGCCAGCAGTGAATTGTACGAGCAGTACTTC
CASSELYEQYF
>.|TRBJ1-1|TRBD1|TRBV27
TGTGCCAGCAGTTTGGTTGCAGGGGGTCCTGAAGCTTTCTTT
CASSLVAGGPEAFF
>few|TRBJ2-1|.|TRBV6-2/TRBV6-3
TGTGCCAGCTGCTTAACCCGAGTGAGTGGGTGCAATGAGCAGTTCTTC
CASCLTRVSGCNEQFF
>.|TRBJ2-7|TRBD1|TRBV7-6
TGTGCCAGCAGCGCCGAGCTGGGGACAGGGGACCCCTCCTACGAGCAGTACTTC
CASSAELGTGDPSYEQYF
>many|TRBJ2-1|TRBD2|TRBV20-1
TGCAGTGCCAGGGACTACTACAATGAGCAGTTCTTC
CSARDYYNEQFF
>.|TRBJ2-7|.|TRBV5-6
TGTGCCAGCAGCTTGGGACAGATAGAAACGGGGGAGCAGTACTTC
CASSLGQIETGEQYF